This T cell receptor (beta chain) is from a study of PD-L1 blockade in urothelial cancer. Sequencing was performed with immunoSEQ multiplex PCR; in TCRdb, only in-frame clones are kept and a portion is missing. Of approximately 63,000 clones listed, 81% are singletons. On this clone itself: Other DNA sequences from this sample encode an identical CDR3 as well.

Germline CDR1 reads SGHDT; CDR2 reads YYEEEE. Trimming pared 2 bases from V and 0 bases from J, leaving 11 bases between. The CDR3 runs to 16 residues. Noted time point: pretreatment peripheral blood. The clonotype was recovered from a man aged 65 to 79 with urothelial cancer. The chain carries TRBV5-6 and TRBJ1-4, with D possibly matching TRBD1 (6 bases). The specimen comprised PBMCs, sampled around atezolizumab (anti-PD-L1) treatment. The CDR3 is CASSLQGRSTNEKLFF. In nucleotides, the CDR3 is TGTGCCAGCAGCTTACAGGGCAGATCAACTAATGAAAAACTGTTTTTT.